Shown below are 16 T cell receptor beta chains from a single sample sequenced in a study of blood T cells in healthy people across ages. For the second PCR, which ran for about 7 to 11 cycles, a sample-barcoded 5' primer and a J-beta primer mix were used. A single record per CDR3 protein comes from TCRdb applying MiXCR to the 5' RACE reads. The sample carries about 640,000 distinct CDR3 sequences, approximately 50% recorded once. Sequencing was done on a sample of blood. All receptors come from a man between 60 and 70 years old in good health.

CDR3 residues: CASGPGQGPRAELFF. The CDR3 nucleotides read TGTGCCAGCGGCCCCGGACAGGGACCGCGGGCAGAACTGTTTTTT. J is TRBJ1-4 and V is TRBV12-3 or TRBV12-4; 8 nucleotides align to TRBD1. J gave up 12 bases and V 8 bases, and 17 bases lay outside the gene matches. CDR3 length equals 15 residues.

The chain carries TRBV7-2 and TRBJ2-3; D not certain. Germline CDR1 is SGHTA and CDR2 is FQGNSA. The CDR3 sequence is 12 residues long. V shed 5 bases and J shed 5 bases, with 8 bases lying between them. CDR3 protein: CASSMLVDTQYF. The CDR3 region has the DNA TGTGCCAGCAGCATGCTGGTAGATACGCAGTATTTT.

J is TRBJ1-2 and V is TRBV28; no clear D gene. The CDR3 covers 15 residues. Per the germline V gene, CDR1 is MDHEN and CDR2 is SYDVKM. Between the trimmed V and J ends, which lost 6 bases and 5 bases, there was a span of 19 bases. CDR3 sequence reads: CASSPLERGSYGYTF. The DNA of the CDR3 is TGTGCCAGCAGCCCCCTGGAAAGAGGCTCGTATGGCTACACCTTC.

The DNA of the CDR3 is TGTGCCAGCAGCGGCCCCCAGAACTATGGCTACACCTTC. Its translation is CASSGPQNYGYTF. The V gene is TRBV7-2, the J gene TRBJ1-2, with D hard to call. This CDR3 is built from 13 residues. The germline gives CDR1 SGHTA, CDR2 FQGNSA. Between the trimmed V and J ends, which lost 5 bases and 2 bases, there was a span of 9 bases.

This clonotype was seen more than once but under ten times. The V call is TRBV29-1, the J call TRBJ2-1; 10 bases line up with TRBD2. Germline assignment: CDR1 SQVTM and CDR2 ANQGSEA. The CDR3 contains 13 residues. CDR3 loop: CSGAGGPGNEQFF. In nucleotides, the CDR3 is TGCAGTGGAGCGGGGGGGCCCGGAAATGAGCAGTTCTTC.

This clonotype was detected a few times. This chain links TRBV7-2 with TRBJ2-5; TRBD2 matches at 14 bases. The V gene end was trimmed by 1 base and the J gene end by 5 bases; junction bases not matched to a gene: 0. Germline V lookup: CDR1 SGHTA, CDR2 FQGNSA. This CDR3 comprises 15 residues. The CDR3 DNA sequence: TGTGCCAGCAGCTTAGGGACTAGCGGGAGGGAGACCCAGTACTTC. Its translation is CASSLGTSGRETQYF.

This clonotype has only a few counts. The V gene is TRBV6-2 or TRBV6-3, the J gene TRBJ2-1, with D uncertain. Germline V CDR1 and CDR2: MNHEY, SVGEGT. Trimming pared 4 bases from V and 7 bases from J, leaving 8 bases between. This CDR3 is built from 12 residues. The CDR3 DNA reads TGTGCCAGCAGTTTTGTCCAGAATGAGCAGTTCTTC. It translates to CASSFVQNEQFF.

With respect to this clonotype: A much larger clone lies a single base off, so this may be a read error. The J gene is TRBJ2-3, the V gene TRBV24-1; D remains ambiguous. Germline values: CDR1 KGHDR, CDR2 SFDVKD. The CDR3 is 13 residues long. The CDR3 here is CATRDWKDNTQYF. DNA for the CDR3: TGTGCCACCAGGGATTGGAAGGATAATACGCAGTATTTT.

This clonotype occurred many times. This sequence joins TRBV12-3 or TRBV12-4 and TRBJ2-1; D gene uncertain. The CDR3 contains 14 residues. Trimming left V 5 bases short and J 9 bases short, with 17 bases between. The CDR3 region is CASSKSLSYGEQFF. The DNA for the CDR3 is TGTGCCAGCAGTAAGTCACTATCGTACGGTGAGCAGTTCTTC.

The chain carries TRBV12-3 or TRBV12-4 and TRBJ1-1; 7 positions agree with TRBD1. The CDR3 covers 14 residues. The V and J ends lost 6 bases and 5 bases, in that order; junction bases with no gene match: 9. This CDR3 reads CASRIGTVGTEAFF. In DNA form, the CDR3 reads TGTGCCAGCAGGATCGGGACAGTAGGGACTGAAGCTTTCTTT.

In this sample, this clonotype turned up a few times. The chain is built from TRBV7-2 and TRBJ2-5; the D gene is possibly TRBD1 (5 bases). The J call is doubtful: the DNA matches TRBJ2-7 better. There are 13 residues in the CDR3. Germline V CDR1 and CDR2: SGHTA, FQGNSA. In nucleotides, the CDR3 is TGTGCCAGCAGAGGGGCTGCTGAGTACGAGCAGTACTTC. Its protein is CASRGAAEYEQYF.

CDR3 nucleotides: TGCAGTGCTAGTCAGCAGGGGACCACAGATACGCAGTATTTT. This sequence encodes CSASQQGTTDTQYF. The rearrangement links TRBV20-1 to TRBJ2-3; the D gene is possibly TRBD1 (6 bases). Germline V gene sequence: CDR1 DFQATT, CDR2 SNEGSKA (reference sequence). V was shortened by 3 bases and J by 2 bases, with 12 bases between the two germline ends. This CDR3 spans 14 amino acids.

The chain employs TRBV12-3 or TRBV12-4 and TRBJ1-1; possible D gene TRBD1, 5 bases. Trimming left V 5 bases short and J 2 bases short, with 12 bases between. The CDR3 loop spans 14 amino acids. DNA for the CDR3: TGTGCCAGCAGTACCCGGGGCGGAAACACTGAAGCTTTCTTT. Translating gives CASSTRGGNTEAFF.

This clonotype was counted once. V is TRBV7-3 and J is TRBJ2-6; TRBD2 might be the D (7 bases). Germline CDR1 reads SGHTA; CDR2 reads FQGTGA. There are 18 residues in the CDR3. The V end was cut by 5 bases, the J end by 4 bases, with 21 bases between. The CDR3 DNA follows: TGTGCCAGCAGCGACAGGACTAGAGGCACTCTCGGGGCCAACGTCCTGACTTTC. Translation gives CASSDRTRGTLGANVLTF.

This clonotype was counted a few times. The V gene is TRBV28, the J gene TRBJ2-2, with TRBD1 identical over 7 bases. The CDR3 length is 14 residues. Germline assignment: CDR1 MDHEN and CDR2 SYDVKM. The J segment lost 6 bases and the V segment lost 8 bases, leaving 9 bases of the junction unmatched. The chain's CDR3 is CASRPGTVPGELFF. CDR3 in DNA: TGTGCCAGCCGACCCGGGACAGTTCCCGGGGAGCTGTTTTTT.

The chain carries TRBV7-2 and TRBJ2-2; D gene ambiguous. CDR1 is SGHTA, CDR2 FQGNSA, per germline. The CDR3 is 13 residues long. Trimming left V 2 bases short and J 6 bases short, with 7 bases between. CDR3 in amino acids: CASSLIPAGELFF. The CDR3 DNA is TGTGCCAGCAGCTTAATCCCGGCCGGGGAGCTGTTTTTT.